This is a list of T cell receptor beta chains from one sample in a study of human T cells and chemical hapten exposure. TCRdb called the RACE reads again in MiXCR, with one record for every CDR3 protein. The repertoire holds 65,000 to 95,000 distinct CDR3 sequences, with 12% as singletons. The sequences come from whole blood, collected in connection with sensitization to the hapten diphenylcyclopropenone (DPC). The receptors stem from a woman in her fifties or sixties with alopecia areata. Some clones in this sample may be carry-over from other donors' samples. Each CDR3 is given with its conserved first and last residue.

v_call: TRBV11-3; j_call: TRBJ2-1; cdr3_aa: CASSYESGPYNEQFF
v_call: TRBV9; j_call: TRBJ2-5; cdr3_aa: CASSVGLLGRQETQYF
v_call: TRBV3-1; j_call: TRBJ1-1; cdr3_aa: CASSVSRLGAAEAFF
v_call: TRBV4-2; j_call: TRBJ1-2; cdr3_aa: CASSQDPNYGYTF
v_call: TRBV9; j_call: TRBJ2-3; cdr3_aa: CASRRHGAGADTQYF
v_call: TRBV7-6; j_call: TRBJ1-2; cdr3_aa: CASSSQPGRVNYGYTF
v_call: TRBV20-1; j_call: TRBJ2-1; cdr3_aa: CSVVPDEEQFF
v_call: TRBV29-1; j_call: TRBJ2-1; cdr3_aa: CSALLYNEQFF
v_call: TRBV4-2; j_call: TRBJ2-3; cdr3_aa: CASSQHPSGGVADTQYF
v_call: TRBV20-1; j_call: TRBJ1-2; cdr3_aa: CSAFHLRVGDGYTF
v_call: TRBV6-5; j_call: TRBJ2-1; cdr3_aa: CVSSYSGGGPSWEQFF
v_call: TRBV14; j_call: TRBJ2-6; cdr3_aa: CASSFFSGANVLTF
v_call: TRBV7-2; j_call: TRBJ1-2; cdr3_aa: CASSLQWGDDGYTF
v_call: TRBV6-6; j_call: TRBJ1-2; cdr3_aa: CASSPVDSRYLSYGYTF
v_call: TRBV7-2; j_call: TRBJ1-2; cdr3_aa: CASSPTGIYGYTF
v_call: TRBV6-6; j_call: TRBJ1-3; cdr3_aa: CASSTMTGTTGNTIYF
v_call: TRBV5-1; j_call: TRBJ2-2; cdr3_aa: CASSLSTGANTGELFF
v_call: TRBV6-4; j_call: TRBJ2-1; cdr3_aa: CASSARGESYNEQFF
v_call: TRBV6-5; j_call: TRBJ1-1; cdr3_aa: CASSDLQGFVTEAFF
v_call: TRBV21-1; j_call: TRBJ2-2; cdr3_aa: CASSIPSGNTGELFF
v_call: TRBV3-1; j_call: TRBJ1-1; cdr3_aa: CASSLQGGGTEAFF
v_call: TRBV7-9; j_call: TRBJ1-2; cdr3_aa: CAIPVVDGYTF
v_call: TRBV7-2; j_call: TRBJ1-1; cdr3_aa: CASSLRPGNTEAFF
v_call: TRBV10-1; j_call: TRBJ2-3; cdr3_aa: CASSEMGTDTQYF
v_call: TRBV11-2; j_call: TRBJ2-6; cdr3_aa: CASRGQASGANVLTF
v_call: TRBV2; j_call: TRBJ2-5; cdr3_aa: CASRLTGGETQYF
v_call: TRBV18; j_call: TRBJ1-3; cdr3_aa: CASSPQAPGNTIYF
v_call: TRBV29-1; j_call: TRBJ1-1; cdr3_aa: CSVEAPGDEAFF
v_call: TRBV30; j_call: TRBJ2-2; cdr3_aa: CAFPSGAGTGELFF
v_call: TRBV2; j_call: TRBJ2-7; cdr3_aa: CASSLEGGGGYEQYF
v_call: TRBV5-1; j_call: TRBJ1-1; cdr3_aa: CASSHRQGIRNTEAFF
v_call: TRBV20-1; j_call: TRBJ1-6; cdr3_aa: CSASGVKGNSPLHF
v_call: TRBV29-1; j_call: TRBJ2-5; cdr3_aa: CSVDEGPQETQYF
v_call: TRBV20-1; j_call: TRBJ1-1; cdr3_aa: CSARGPSPDRGLNTEAFF